These 9 T cell receptor beta chains originate from one sample sequenced in a study of T cell responses to AZD1222 COVID-19 vaccine. Some clones are missing from TCRdb's copy, which holds only in-frame ones; the method was immunoSEQ multiplex PCR. This table has 87,000 or so clones, 70% to 90% appearing once. The sample consisted of peripheral blood, taken on day 0 of AZD1222 vaccination. The receptors shown here come from an adult in good health.

The chain links TRBV19 to TRBJ1-6; the D is unclear. CDR3 length equals 15 residues. Per germline, CDR1 LNHDA and CDR2 SQIVND (reference sequence). The V end lost 7 bases, the J end lost 3 bases, and 13 bases lay between the germline ends. The CDR3 DNA reads TGTGCCAGTAACAGAAGCGGATACTATAATTCACCCCTCCACTTT. Its protein is CASNRSGYYNSPLHF.

This clone occurred once. This chain links TRBV7-8 with TRBJ1-1; no reliable D call. The germline V gene has CDR1 SGHVS and CDR2 FQNEAQ. The length of the CDR3 is 14 residues. Trimming stripped 4 bases from V and 0 bases from J, with 9 bases between. Here the CDR3 DNA reads TGTGCCAGCAGCTCGAGCGGTATGAACACTGAAGCTTTCTTT. Its translation is CASSSSGMNTEAFF.

The chain employs TRBV9 and TRBJ1-5; 12 bases line up with TRBD1. CDR1 is SGDLS and CDR2 is YYNGEE in the germline V gene. V was clipped by 3 bases and J by 4 bases; unmatched bases: 8. CDR3 size: 17 residues. CDR3 protein: CASSGGTGGEVNQPQHF. The CDR3 DNA sequence: TGTGCCAGCAGCGGGGGGACAGGGGGCGAGGTGAATCAGCCCCAGCATTTT.

In this sample, this clone turned up a few times. This chain connects TRBV2 to TRBJ1-2; 10 positions agree with TRBD1. CDR1 and CDR2 (germline): SNHLY, FYNNEI. The CDR3 runs to 12 residues. V lost 7 bases to trimming and J lost 8 bases; unmatched junction nucleotides: 4. Here the CDR3 reads CASTGTGEGYTF. The DNA for the CDR3 is TGTGCCAGCACCGGGACAGGGGAAGGCTACACCTTC.

V is TRBV7-9 and J is TRBJ1-5; unclear D gene. The CDR3 spans 14 residues. The ends were cut back, 4 bases at V and 3 bases at J, with 10 bases in the middle. Germline-derived CDR1 and CDR2 are SEHNR and FQNEAQ (reference sequence). CDR3 sequence (DNA): TGTGCCAGCAGCTCCGGTTGGCTCAATCAGCCCCAGCATTTT. Translated: CASSSGWLNQPQHF. Filled out from reference TRBV7-9 and TRBJ1-5, the complete variable domain reads DTGVSQNPRHKITKRGQNVTFRCDPISEHNRLYWYRQTLGQGPEFLTYFQNEAQLEKSRLLSDRFSAERPKGSFSTLEIQRTEQGDSAMYLCASSSGWLNQPQHFGDGTRLSIL.

CDR3 sequence (DNA): TGTGCCAGCAGTGATCAGGGGGGAGGGTTAAGCACTGAAGCTTTCTTT. This codes for CASSDQGGGLSTEAFF. This chain connects TRBV25-1 to TRBJ1-1; 7 positions agree with TRBD1. CDR3 length: 16 residues. The germline gives CDR1 MGHDK, CDR2 SYGVNS. The trim removed 3 bases at V and 4 bases at J, leaving 11 bases unmatched.

The rearrangement uses TRBV5-4 and TRBJ2-1, with 10 positions matching TRBD2. The CDR3 is made up of 18 amino acids. J lost 0 bases, V lost 4 bases, and 10 bases had no gene match. Germline V CDR1 and CDR2: SGHNT, YYREEE (reference sequence). CDR3: CASSRTAGGISSYNEQFF. The CDR3 DNA reads TGTGCCAGCAGCCGGACAGCGGGGGGGATTAGCTCCTACAATGAGCAGTTCTTC. Drawing the rest from reference TRBV5-4 and TRBJ2-1, the complete variable domain is ETGVTQSPTHLIKTRGQQVTLRCSSQSGHNTVSWYQQALGQGPQFIFQYYREEENGRGNFPPRFSGLQFPNYSSELNVNALELDDSALYLCASSRTAGGISSYNEQFFGPGTRLTVL.

V and J are TRBV5-4 and TRBJ2-7; 10 bases are a match to TRBD1. V was clipped by 0 bases and J by 2 bases; unmatched bases: 2. Germline V CDR1 and CDR2: SGHNT, YYREEE (reference sequence). This CDR3 comprises 15 residues. For the CDR3, the DNA is TGTGCCAGCAGCTTGGGACAGGGGGCCACCTACGAGCAGTACTTC. It is translated as CASSLGQGATYEQYF.

Note on this clone: One end of the junction varies from germline; a read error may be responsible. This chain joins TRBV7-7 and TRBJ1-1; D remains unclear. Per germline, CDR1 SSHAT and CDR2 FNYEAQ (reference sequence). The CDR3 extends over 12 amino acids. CDR3 coding DNA: TGTGCTAGCAGCTCGCTAAGGATTGAAGCTTTCTTT. Its translation: CASSSLRIEAFF.